The rows below give T cell receptor beta chains drawn from one sample of a study of T-cell reconstitution after alpha-beta-depleted transplantation in children. Using its own MiXCR run on the PCR reads, TCRdb lists one record per CDR3 protein. The data hold around 600,000 distinct CDR3 sequences, with 10% to 13% observed a single time. Specimen: PBMCs from the stem cell graft donor, collected from the stem cell graft. These receptor sequences come from a human donor who donated a stem cell graft to a child with acute myeloid leukemia. The CDR3 runs from the conserved cysteine through the conserved F or W. Each record gives: CDR3 protein, J gene, clone size, V gene. Clone size is shown for a subset of rows, as once, few, many or a class of expanded clone.

CASSLYPDEKETQYF,TRBJ2-5,few,TRBV7-2
CASSPRDREYVHEQYF,TRBJ2-7,few,TRBV11-2
CASSLGQGRTGELFF,TRBJ2-2,many,TRBV7-2
CCARDPASSGVQETQYF,TRBJ2-5,NA,TRBV20-1
CASSQKRPPNTGELFF,TRBJ2-2,many,TRBV4-2
CSVERSTKIEAFF,TRBJ1-1,few,TRBV29-1
CASSLGDREHEQYF,TRBJ2-7,NA,TRBV5-1
CAQADSYEQYF,TRBJ2-7,NA,TRBV7-9
CASSLAGASSYEQYF,TRBJ2-7,once,TRBV7-2
CSASGPSLDTQYF,TRBJ2-3,NA,TRBV20-1
CATSGGGQETQYF,TRBJ2-5,many,TRBV7-2
CASSQGTGNSGANVLTF,TRBJ2-6,few,TRBV4-3
CASRVAGASYNEQFF,TRBJ2-1,NA,TRBV6-2/TRBV6-3
CASSQTHYADTQYF,TRBJ2-3,many,TRBV6-1
CSVGTGFTEAFF,TRBJ1-1,NA,TRBV29-1
CSARGLPGTKVGYEQYF,TRBJ2-7,few,TRBV20-1
CASTSLRSVYNEQFF,TRBJ2-1,few,TRBV27
CASSLEGFGNTIYF,TRBJ1-3,NA,TRBV5-1
CASSLQNLYGYTF,TRBJ1-2,NA,TRBV7-2
CASSYQGQASDTQYF,TRBJ2-3,many,TRBV6-2/TRBV6-3
CSASSPSSYEQYF,TRBJ2-7,few,TRBV20-1
CSASTAEVGRAPYEQYF,TRBJ2-7,few,TRBV20-1
CASSAIPRLAGDHEQYF,TRBJ2-7,many,TRBV6-1
CASSLDRREQFF,TRBJ2-1,many,TRBV7-8
CASSQDLPGGSVEQFF,TRBJ2-1,few,TRBV4-1
CAWSVGASSYEQYF,TRBJ2-7,NA,TRBV30
CASSRSKGGGSEAYEQYF,TRBJ2-7,few,TRBV5-1
CASSYEGLGNEQFF,TRBJ2-1,many,TRBV6-5
CASSLATGAEAFF,TRBJ1-1,many,TRBV7-2
CSAQRFADTQYF,TRBJ2-3,many,TRBV20-1
CASSLGGGTSAFSSYNEQFF,TRBJ2-1,few,TRBV11-2
CAISDQRSSYEQYF,TRBJ2-7,NA,TRBV10-3
CASSQDWQGIRNTIYF,TRBJ1-3,NA,TRBV4-3
CASWGAIGELFF,TRBJ2-2,many,TRBV28
CSATSGRVRDEQFF,TRBJ2-1,NA,TRBV20-1
CASRNSGSTGELFF,TRBJ2-2,many,TRBV6-2/TRBV6-3
CASSFLSRTGELFF,TRBJ2-2,many,TRBV5-1
CASSQVAGGRYNEQFF,TRBJ2-1,NA,TRBV4-3
CSGVTPAGNEQFF,TRBJ2-1,many,TRBV20-1
CASSPRLVFHEQYF,TRBJ2-7,many,TRBV9
CASSISGWNTEAFF,TRBJ1-1,few,TRBV9
CATARAGPAYEQYF,TRBJ2-7,many,TRBV27
CASSDGLVDEQFF,TRBJ2-1,few,TRBV5-1
CASKLGGLATDTQYF,TRBJ2-3,many,TRBV6-1
CSARASGRDSYNEQFF,TRBJ2-1,NA,TRBV20-1
CASSLPPSGRTGELFF,TRBJ2-2,few,TRBV5-1
CASSFQPGLAGGKGEQFF,TRBJ2-1,NA,TRBV2
CAWGNSNEQYF,TRBJ2-7,many,TRBV30
CASSRSAGTAGNTIYF,TRBJ1-3,few,TRBV4-2
CAISESKGTGVYEQYF,TRBJ2-7,NA,TRBV10-3